Listed here are 27 T cell receptor beta chains from one sample, sequenced in a study of early T cells in non-severe SARS-CoV-2 infection. Via MiXCR, TCRdb re-called the 5' RACE reads, giving one row per CDR3 protein. The sample carries over 25,000 distinct CDR3 sequences, around 5.9% recorded once. The sequenced material came from whole blood. The receptor source for this set is an adult who was a healthcare worker with PCR-confirmed SARS-CoV-2 infection or an uninfected control (not recorded which).

This clonotype was seen repeatedly, ten times or more. The V gene is TRBV28, the J gene TRBJ1-4; tentatively, D is TRBD1 (6 bases). The CDR3 extends over 15 amino acids. V was clipped by 5 bases and J by 8 bases, with 18 bases between them. Per the germline V gene, CDR1 is MDHEN and CDR2 is SYDVKM. CDR3 bases: TGTGCCAGCAGTCCCGGGGACAAAAACAGGGAAAAACTGTTTTTT. Translation: CASSPGDKNREKLFF.

In this sample, this clonotype turned up many times. The chain links TRBV5-4 to TRBJ2-1; 7 nucleotides align to TRBD2. The V and J ends lost 2 bases and 3 bases, in that order; junction bases with no gene match: 5. This CDR3 has 15 amino acids. Germline CDR1 is SGHNT and CDR2 is YYREEE (reference sequence). CDR3 bases: TGTGCCAGCAGCTTCGAGACTAGCTACTACAATGAGCAGTTCTTC. This codes for CASSFETSYYNEQFF.

This clonotype was seen many times. V gene TRBV3-1 combines with J gene TRBJ2-3, with a weak D call TRBD2 (5 bases). This CDR3 is 16 amino acids long. Germline assignment: CDR1 LGHDT and CDR2 YNNKEL (reference sequence). The V and J ends lost 2 bases and 4 bases respectively, with 16 bases between them. As DNA, the CDR3 is TGTGCCAGCAGCCAACCAATTTTGGAGGAGCCAGATACGCAGTATTTT. As protein: CASSQPILEEPDTQYF.

This clonotype was observed at least ten times. V usage is TRBV28 and J usage is TRBJ1-1; 8 bases agree with TRBD1. V was pared by 10 bases and J by 6 bases, with 16 bases of the junction left unmatched. From germline, CDR1 is MDHEN and CDR2 SYDVKM. The CDR3 sequence is 15 residues long. The CDR3 DNA reads TGTGCCACCCGACAGGGGATTGTATGGTTAGCTGAAGCTTTCTTT. Amino acid sequence: CATRQGIVWLAEAFF.

This sequence joins TRBV12-3 or TRBV12-4 and TRBJ1-2; D uncertain. This CDR3 is built from 12 residues. The V end lost 3 bases, the J end lost 8 bases, and 10 bases lay between the germline ends. For the CDR3, the DNA is TGTGCCAGCAGTTTGGGTTTCGAGGGCTACACCTTC. This gives the protein CASSLGFEGYTF.

There are many counts of this clonotype. The chain joins TRBV20-1 to TRBJ2-2, with 8 bases aligning to TRBD2. Germline loops: CDR1 DFQATT, CDR2 SNEGSKA (reference sequence). CDR3 length: 15 amino acids. V gave up 6 bases and J gave up 4 bases; unmatched junction bases: 10. DNA for the CDR3: TGCAGTGCCCCCACCGGGGGGGCGGTCACCGGGGAGCTGTTTTTT. Its translation: CSAPTGGAVTGELFF.

CDR3 loop: CSTTGGGSGANVLTF. The CDR3 nucleotides read TGCAGCACCACGGGTGGGGGCTCTGGGGCCAACGTCCTGACTTTC. This chain uses TRBV29-1 with TRBJ2-6; perhaps D is TRBD1 or TRBD2 (5 bases each). The CDR3 consists of 15 residues. The V end lost 8 bases, the J end lost 0 bases, and 14 bases lay between the germline ends. Germline V CDR1 and CDR2: SQVTM, ANQGSEA.

The chain joins TRBV10-1 to TRBJ2-7; TRBD1 matches 7 bases. Per germline, CDR1 WNHNN and CDR2 SYGVQD (reference sequence). This CDR3 has 14 amino acids. With V trimmed by 5 bases and J by 5 bases, 9 bases remained unmatched. CDR3 in DNA: TGCGCCAGCAGTCTCGACAGGGTCAGCCACGAGCAGTACTTC. It yields the protein CASSLDRVSHEQYF.

On this clonotype itself: With a much larger clone just one base away, this may be a read error. The chain carries TRBV6-2 or TRBV6-3 and TRBJ1-4, with no clear D. Per the germline V gene, CDR1 is MNHEY and CDR2 is SVGEGT. The CDR3 sequence is 14 residues long. The CDR3, as DNA: TGTGCCAGCAGAAAGGAAGCAACTATTGAAAAACTGTTTTTT. As protein: CASRKEATIEKLFF.

This clonotype turned up a few times. The gene calls are TRBV11-2 and TRBJ2-3; 13 bases match TRBD2. CDR1 and CDR2 from the germline V gene are SGHAT and FQNNGV. The CDR3 has 15 amino acids. The J segment lost 4 bases and the V segment lost 4 bases, leaving 2 bases of the junction unmatched. The CDR3 nucleotides read TGTGCCAGCAGCTCTGGACTAGCGGGGGCAGATACGCAGTATTTT. It translates to CASSSGLAGADTQYF. The full variable domain, in which reference TRBV11-2 and TRBJ2-3 provide the parts outside the CDR3, is EAGVAQSPRYKIIEKRQSVAFWCNPISGHATLYWYQQILGQGPKLLIQFQNNGVVDDSQLPKDRFSAERLKGVDSTLKIQPAKLEDSAVYLCASSSGLAGADTQYFGPGTRLTVL.

Of note for this clonotype: This may come from a read error, since a much larger clone is one base off. The chain has TRBV12-3 or TRBV12-4 and TRBJ2-2; D is undetermined. The ends were cut back, 5 bases at V and 6 bases at J, with 16 bases in the middle. The CDR3 contains 15 residues. The CDR3 region is CASSVYVDLAGELFF. CDR3 sequence (DNA): TGTGCCAGCAGTGTCTATGTTGACTTAGCCGGGGAGCTGTTTTTT.

This clonotype was observed at least ten times. This rearrangement joins TRBV14 to TRBJ1-4; the D gene is possibly TRBD1 (5 bases). The CDR3 is made up of 17 amino acids. Trimming pared 1 base from V and 0 bases from J, leaving 12 bases between. Germline values: CDR1 SGHDN, CDR2 FVKESK. Here the CDR3 reads CASSQGSRETTNEKLFF. As DNA, the CDR3 is TGTGCCAGCAGCCAAGGTAGCAGGGAGACAACTAATGAAAAACTGTTTTTT.

This clonotype was found many times. The chain carries TRBV11-2 and TRBJ2-3; 8 bases map to TRBD1. This CDR3 contains 16 residues. The junction had 7 bases not matched to a gene; V was cut back by 3 bases and J by 2 bases. The germline CDR1 and CDR2 sequences are SGHAT and FQNNGV. CDR3: CASSFWDRTFTDTQYF. DNA for the CDR3: TGTGCCAGCAGCTTTTGGGACAGGACATTCACAGATACGCAGTATTTT.

This clonotype has at least ten counts. In DNA form, the CDR3 reads TGCGCCAGCAGCCCAACGGGAATGCAAGAGACCCAGTACTTC. It codes for CASSPTGMQETQYF. The chain links TRBV10-2 to TRBJ2-5; perhaps TRBD2 as D (5 bases). This CDR3 region has 14 residues. The V gene lost 6 bases and the J gene lost 2 bases, with 13 bases spanning the gap. Germline V gives CDR1 WSHSY, CDR2 SAAADI.

This clonotype was seen at least ten times. The chain is built from TRBV7-9 and TRBJ1-1; D remains ambiguous. The V gene lost 3 bases and the J gene lost 8 bases, with 10 bases spanning the gap. The CDR3 is 12 residues long. Germline V lookup: CDR1 SEHNR, CDR2 FQNEAQ (reference sequence). The CDR3 DNA sequence: TGTGCCAGCAGCTTGAGTCTCTCCGAAGCTTTCTTT. This gives the protein CASSLSLSEAFF.

This clonotype was seen a handful of times. The J gene is TRBJ1-1, the V gene TRBV7-9, with a tentative D call TRBD1 (6 bases). The CDR3 is 15 amino acids. Germline lookup yields CDR1 SEHNR and CDR2 FQNEAQ (reference sequence). Trimming shortened V by 5 bases and J by 5 bases, and 18 bases separated the two germline ends. CDR3 region: CASSASGTPRTEAFF. CDR3 coding DNA: TGTGCCAGCAGCGCGTCCGGGACACCGCGTACTGAAGCTTTCTTT.

This clonotype was seen many times. V and J are TRBV10-3 and TRBJ2-7, with D perhaps given as TRBD1 or TRBD2 (5 bases each). With 1 base removed from V and 2 bases from J, the gap between germline ends came to 9 bases. This CDR3 has 14 residues. Germline CDR1 ENHRY, CDR2 SYGVKD. In DNA, the CDR3 is TGTGCCATCAGTGAGTGGGACCGCACCTACGAGCAGTACTTC. Translating it yields CAISEWDRTYEQYF.

By share of the sample, this clonotype is medium-sized. This chain connects TRBV28 to TRBJ2-6, with 10 bases that match TRBD1. The CDR3 has 17 amino acids. The V gene end was trimmed by 5 bases and the J gene end by 4 bases; junction bases not matched to a gene: 8. Germline V gives CDR1 MDHEN, CDR2 SYDVKM. The CDR3 bases are TGTGCCAGCAGTCCGGGACAGGGGCTCTCGGGGGCCAACGTCCTGACTTTC. Translating it yields CASSPGQGLSGANVLTF.

Many counts were recorded for this clonotype. The chain recombines TRBV20-1 with TRBJ1-1; 7 bases map to TRBD1. Germline V lookup: CDR1 DFQATT, CDR2 SNEGSKA (reference sequence). J lost 4 bases, V lost 3 bases, and 8 bases had no gene match. This CDR3 has 14 residues. CDR3 DNA sequence: TGCAGTGCTAGGAGGGGGCGGCCGAGCACTGAAGCTTTCTTT. Translating gives CSARRGRPSTEAFF.

A few counts support this clonotype. The V gene is TRBV21-1, the J gene TRBJ2-7. TRBV21-1 is assigned pseudogene status. CDR3 size: 13 residues. This CDR3 reads CASSPVPHYEQYF. The CDR3 region has the DNA TGTGCCAGCAGCCCCGTGCCACATTACGAGCAGTACTTC.

This clonotype was picked up many times. The chain recombines TRBV7-9 with TRBJ1-2, with D uncertain. The CDR3 has 14 amino acids. From germline, CDR1 is SEHNR and CDR2 FQNEAQ (reference sequence). The germline V and J ends were trimmed by 5 bases and 6 bases, with 16 bases remaining between them. CDR3 sequence: CASSPIDRINGYTF. The CDR3 DNA reads TGTGCCAGCAGCCCGATAGACCGAATCAATGGCTACACCTTC.

This clonotype was seen ten or more times. J is TRBJ2-5 and V is TRBV18; D gene unclear. CDR1 is KGHSH, CDR2 LQKENI, per germline. This CDR3 has 13 residues. The V gene lost 0 bases and the J gene lost 2 bases, with 4 bases spanning the gap. The CDR3 nucleotides read TGTGCCAGCTCACCACCAGGGCAAGAGACCCAGTACTTC. Translating gives CASSPPGQETQYF. The full variable domain, completed using reference TRBV18 and TRBJ2-5, is NAGVMQNPRHLVRRRGQEARLRCSPMKGHSHVYWYRQLPEEGLKFMVYLQKENIIDESGMPKERFSAEFPKEGPSILRIQQVVRGDSAAYFCASSPPGQETQYFGPGTRLLVL.

This clonotype has more than one count but fewer than ten. This chain connects TRBV5-6 to TRBJ2-2, with 11 bases that match TRBD2. V was pared by 2 bases and J by 4 bases, with 4 bases of the junction left unmatched. Germline CDR1 reads SGHDT; CDR2 reads YYEEEE. The CDR3 consists of 16 residues. This chain's CDR3 is CASSFMTSGITGELFF. CDR3 nucleotide sequence: TGTGCCAGCAGCTTTATGACTAGCGGGATCACCGGGGAGCTGTTTTTT. Full variable domain (rest looked up from reference TRBV5-6 and TRBJ2-2): DAGVTQSPTHLIKTRGQQVTLRCSPKSGHDTVSWYQQALGQGPQFIFQYYEEEERQRGNFPDRFSGHQFPNYSSELNVNALLLGDSALYLCASSFMTSGITGELFFGEGSRLTVL.

A few counts support this clonotype. J is TRBJ2-3 and V is TRBV5-4; D may be TRBD2 (6 bases). The germline CDR1 and CDR2 sequences are SGHNT and YYREEE (reference sequence). The CDR3 has 12 residues. V gave up 9 bases and J gave up 0 bases, with 8 bases separating them. This chain's CDR3 is CAMGTSTDTQYF. DNA of the CDR3: TGTGCCATGGGGACTAGCACAGATACGCAGTATTTT.

This clonotype was seen many times. The J gene is TRBJ2-3, the V gene TRBV6-5; D gene uncertain. V was trimmed by 2 bases and J by 4 bases, leaving 22 bases between them. Germline assignment: CDR1 MNHEY and CDR2 SVGAGI. The CDR3 has 18 amino acids. The CDR3 DNA is TGTGCCAGCAGTTACACCCCCCCCACACTGGACCGGCCAGATACGCAGTATTTT. Its protein is CASSYTPPTLDRPDTQYF.

In its sample, this clonotype was seen a few times. V and J are TRBV7-8 and TRBJ1-3, with D unresolved. The germline gives CDR1 SGHVS, CDR2 FQNEAQ. Trimming removed 0 bases from V and 0 bases from J, with 9 bases in between. This CDR3 is 16 amino acids long. In nucleotides, the CDR3 is TGTGCCAGCAGCTTAGCCTGGACCGCCTCTGGAAACACCATATATTTT. This gives the protein CASSLAWTASGNTIYF.

This clonotype was seen repeatedly, ten times or more. Sequence at one end of the junction differs from germline and may be a read error. This chain joins TRBV27 and TRBJ2-4; D is uncertain. The CDR3 consists of 18 residues. Per germline, CDR1 MNHEY and CDR2 SMNVEV (reference sequence). CDR3: CASTLLPTDHVAKNIQYF. CDR3 nucleotides: TGTGCCAGCACTTTACTCCCGACTGATCATGTAGCCAAAAACATTCAGTACTTC.